The present T cell receptor (beta chain) was sequenced within a study of monozygotic twins with inflammatory bowel disease. Total RNA input per TCR library was around 3,500 ng. For each CDR3 protein, TCRdb gives one entry from its re-call of the 5' RACE reads, without DNA. The sample table includes roughly 300,000 distinct CDR3 sequences. CDR3 length equals 13 residues. The germline CDR1 and CDR2 sequences are DFQATT and SNEGSKA (reference sequence). Comment on this clonotype: Its antigen is unknown.

General observations from the study: Clonotype overlap with others was lower in IBD patients than in healthy twins, a difference that was greatest with disease activity.

It was from whole blood, with no T cell sorting, that total RNA was isolated. The sequence came from a human donor with ulcerative colitis or Crohn's disease, or a healthy co-twin of an affected twin (not recorded which). Source material: blood. This chain connects TRBV20-1 to TRBJ2-2; TCRdb designates TRBD1, a call that cannot be tested without DNA. This CDR3 reads CSARPQGAGELFF.